The present TCR beta chain was sequenced within a study of CD8 T cells in Susac syndrome. Study details: Patients with Susac syndrome were therapy-naive, on corticosteroids, or on intravenous immunoglobulin alone at the time that blood was drawn.

Deletions cut 1 base from V and 4 bases from J, with 11 bases between. Germline V gene data show CDR1 as SQVTM and CDR2 as ANQGSEA. The CDR3 contains 14 residues. Random-hexamer reverse transcription was applied to about 0.5 to 1 ug RNA. It was immunoSEQ multiplex PCR that amplified TCR beta CDR3 across 54 Vbeta and 13 Jbeta. TCRdb redid the calling of the immunoSEQ multiplex PCR reads with MiXCR, one entry per CDR3 protein. The table includes tens of thousands of distinct CDR3 sequences, roughly 91% detected once. From blood CD8+ and CD4+ T cells, TCR beta sequences were generated. Negative isolation was applied to CD8+ and CD4+ T cells, and FACS enrichment was applied to TEMRA cells.

The chain combines TRBV29-1 with TRBJ1-3; maybe TRBD1 (5 bases). The clonotype originates from a human donor with Susac syndrome. Sequences were obtained from CD4+ T cells from PBMCs. DNA for the CDR3: TGCAGCGTTGAAGTGCAGGGAGCCGGAAACACCATATATTTT. Protein: CSVEVQGAGNTIYF.